The 9 T cell receptor beta chains reported below all come from one sample, sequenced in a study of CD8+CD57+ T cells in acquired aplastic anemia. Investigators profiled TCR beta VDJ and CDR3 from genomic DNA template. TCRdb re-called the reads with MiXCR, one entry per CDR3 protein. Found here are approximately 220,000 distinct CDR3 sequences, roughly 53% of them singletons; the top ten hold about 20%. It was patients with CD8+CD57+ cell expansion by flow cytometry who were chosen for sequencing. Material: sorted CD4+, CD8+, or CD8+CD57+ T cells (not recorded which) from PBMCs. The receptors come from a human donor with aplastic anemia.

Details on this clonotype: One junction end disagrees with the germline gene, perhaps due to a read error. The chain employs TRBV12-3 or TRBV12-4 and TRBJ2-1, with unresolved D. The CDR3 has 8 amino acids. The CDR3: CATSEQVF. CDR3 bases: TGTGCCACCTCAGAGCAGGTCTTC.

Notes on this clonotype: A read error may explain this, as a much larger clone is one base away. This chain joins TRBV10-3 and TRBJ1-2; D is perhaps TRBD1 (5 bases). The CDR3 runs to 15 residues. Germline V gene lookup returns CDR1 ENHRY and CDR2 SYGVKD. This chain's CDR3 is CASSRTGGVNYGYTF. Here the CDR3 DNA reads TGTGCCAGCAGTAGAACAGGAGGTGTTAACTATGGCTACACCTTC.

This clonotype was recorded at least ten times. The chain combines TRBV5-1 with TRBJ2-3; 14 bases are shared with TRBD2. Germline loops: CDR1 SGHRS, CDR2 YFSETQ. The CDR3 covers 16 residues. V lost 2 bases, J lost 5 bases, and 4 bases stayed unmatched. CDR3: CASSFGLAGGRDTQYF. DNA for the CDR3: TGCGCCAGCAGCTTTGGACTAGCGGGGGGTCGAGATACGCAGTATTTT.

In this sample, this clonotype turned up many times. The gene calls are TRBV6-5 and TRBJ2-5; tentative D call: TRBD2 (7 bases). The length of the CDR3 is 14 residues. Germline V lookup: CDR1 MNHEY, CDR2 SVGAGI. The V end lost 5 bases, the J end lost 5 bases, and 15 bases lay between the germline ends. CDR3 nucleotide sequence: TGTGCCAGCAGTACCGGGGGGCTGTCGGAGACCCAGTACTTC. The encoded protein is CASSTGGLSETQYF.

This clonotype was detected many times. The J gene is TRBJ2-5, the V gene TRBV6-6, with D possibly TRBD1 on 5 matching bases. CDR1 is MNHNY and CDR2 is SVGAGI in the germline V gene (reference sequence). Trimming removed 6 bases from V and 2 bases from J, with 7 bases in between. There are 12 residues in the CDR3. The CDR3 bases are TGTGCCAGCAGGCGACAGCAAGAGACCCAGTACTTC. Translation gives CASRRQQETQYF.

This clonotype appeared a few times. The J gene is TRBJ1-1, the V gene TRBV4-1; D gene ambiguous. V was clipped by 4 bases and J by 8 bases, with 29 bases between them. The CDR3 length is 18 residues. CDR1 and CDR2 from the germline V gene are MGHRA and YSYEKL. In DNA, the CDR3 is TGCGCCAGCAGCCCATATGAGGCGACCGCGGGTTTTCTTGGAGAAGCTTTCTTT. It yields the protein CASSPYEATAGFLGEAFF.

As regards this clonotype: Possible read error: a much larger clone is one base away. The V and J genes are TRBV5-1 and TRBJ1-1, with TRBD1 matching 8 bases. Germline CDR1 and CDR2: SGHRS and YFSETQ. The trim removed 4 bases at V and 4 bases at J, leaving 12 bases unmatched. This CDR3 contains 16 residues. This CDR3 reads CASSPDRDPRSTEAFF. CDR3 DNA sequence: TGCGCCAGCAGCCCGGACAGGGATCCGAGGAGCACTGAAGCTTTCTTT.

The gene calls are TRBV20-1 and TRBJ2-7; the match to TRBD1 covers 8 bases. Trimming at V came to 1 base and at J to 2 bases, leaving 13 bases not matched to a gene. This CDR3 has 17 amino acids. CDR1 is DFQATT and CDR2 is SNEGSKA in the germline V gene (reference sequence). In nucleotides, the CDR3 is TGCAGTGCTAGAGTTTATGGGGTTGGGACAGGAACCTACGAGCAGTACTTC. It translates to CSARVYGVGTGTYEQYF.

As to this clonotype: Compared with germline, one end of the junction differs, possibly owing to a read error. The rearrangement links TRBV10-3 to TRBJ1-1; D remains unclear. CDR3 length equals 12 residues. Germline-derived CDR1 and CDR2 are ENHRY and SYGVKD. The CDR3 DNA follows: TGTGCCATCGCAGACTTGAACACTGGAGCTTTCTTT. Amino acid sequence: CAIADLNTGAFF.